This is a list of T cell receptor beta chains from one sample in a study of blood T cell repertoires in COVID-19. Sequenced by immunoSEQ multiplex PCR; TCRdb stores in-frame clones only, minus some. The table records about 210,000 clones, around four fifths of them present only once. The material sequenced was peripheral blood. These receptor sequences come from a man in his 60s with COVID-19, enrolled during active disease. Both conserved end residues are part of each CDR3.

V gene	J gene	CDR3 protein
TRBV5-6	TRBJ1-4	CASSRGELTTNEKLFF
TRBV20-1	TRBJ1-5	CSASYGTPNQPQHF
TRBV27	TRBJ2-3	CASSLSYRVTDTQYF
TRBV7-9	TRBJ1-6	CASSVPGLQDSPLHF
TRBV5-5	TRBJ1-2	CASSFQGNPNYGYTF
TRBV28	TRBJ1-6	CASKGDSPLHF
TRBV7-2	TRBJ2-6	CASSLRTTASGANVLTF
TRBV30	TRBJ1-2	CAWKPPGQGGYGYTF
TRBV19	TRBJ1-1	CASRVAGGLVNTEAFF
TRBV5-1	TRBJ2-7	CASSWGPDSEQYF
TRBV5-6	TRBJ1-2	CASSVQGGYGYTF
TRBV7-8	TRBJ2-7	CASSLGAQALSEQYF
TRBV9	TRBJ1-2	CASSVGTGGIPNYGYTF
TRBV3-1/TRBV3-2	TRBJ2-1	CASSPGTGASGNEQFF
TRBV12-3/TRBV12-4	TRBJ1-2	CASSAADNYGYTF
TRBV3-1/TRBV3-2	TRBJ1-2	CASSPGLGYGYTF
TRBV7-8	TRBJ1-1	CASSPGTANTEAFF
TRBV10-3	TRBJ1-1	CAISPGQGGEAFF
TRBV5-5	TRBJ1-5	CASSVRQGSYPQHF
TRBV7-8	TRBJ2-7	CASSSYGTGTSLYEQYF
TRBV5-1	TRBJ1-3	CASSLGAGGSMSSGNTIYF
TRBV7-9	TRBJ1-1	CASSLGSTGYGTEAFF
TRBV5-4	TRBJ1-2	CASSSPRTGESYGYTF
TRBV7-9	TRBJ1-3	CASSFEGQKITSGNTIYF
TRBV19	TRBJ2-7	CASSIVRRTGVYEQYF
TRBV6-5	TRBJ1-4	CATSRGSAEEKLFF
TRBV5-3	TRBJ1-6	CARAVGSSYNSPLHF
TRBV28	TRBJ1-3	CASSPDRGSGNTIYF
TRBV5-4	TRBJ1-3	CASSHLTLGTVSRNTIYF
TRBV5-1	TRBJ2-1	CASSLALRTLHNEQFF
TRBV7-2	TRBJ1-6	CASSRGGRGRNSPLHF
TRBV7-8	TRBJ2-5	CASGLLGPQGSQYF
TRBV28	TRBJ1-3	CASSSPGDGNTIYF
TRBV18	TRBJ2-2	CASSPSALRTGATNTGELFF
TRBV5-4	TRBJ1-5	CASSFQGGPDWEPQHF
TRBV4-2	TRBJ1-6	CASSHVRQGDSPLHF
TRBV27	TRBJ1-4	CASSFLQGAEKLFF
TRBV7-8	TRBJ1-3	CASSSSNTRVLNTIYF
TRBV5-1	TRBJ1-3	CASSLGPTGSSGNTIYF
TRBV27	TRBJ1-6	CASSSRGGALYNSPLHF
TRBV11-2	TRBJ2-1	CASSLYGLAGQFF
TRBV7-9	TRBJ2-1	CASSPQVGRNEQFF
TRBV7-9	TRBJ1-4	CASSLEPLEKLFF
TRBV13	TRBJ1-5	CASSLGQGSNQPQHF
TRBV10-1	TRBJ2-3	CASSDPGKGTDTQYF
TRBV5-6	TRBJ2-3	CASSSGTGYVYF